Listed here are 30 T cell receptor beta chains from one sample, sequenced in a study of T-cell memory formation after mild COVID-19. TCRdb re-called the 5' RACE reads with MiXCR, one entry per CDR3 protein. The sample holds about 110,000 distinct CDR3 sequences; roughly a sixth are singletons and the top ten take roughly 5.5%. Material for sequencing was PBMCs or a T cell subset sorted from them (not recorded which). The source of these receptors is a man between 18 and 35 years old who had mild COVID-19 (a few samples of this study predate the infection). Cell type and time point are not known.

This clonotype was counted ten times or more. This chain uses TRBV7-2 with TRBJ2-3, with 9 bases matching TRBD1. CDR1 and CDR2 from the germline V gene are SGHTA and FQGNSA. With V trimmed by 5 bases and J by 5 bases, 8 bases remained unmatched. This CDR3 is built from 15 residues. CDR3 sequence (DNA): TGTGCCAGCAGCCTGATGGGACAGGGAGGAGATACGCAGTATTTT. It translates to CASSLMGQGGDTQYF. The full variable domain, its missing parts supplied by reference TRBV7-2 and TRBJ2-3, is GAGVSQSPSNKVTEKGKDVELRCDPISGHTALYWYRQSLGQGLEFLIYFQGNSAPDKSGLPSDRFSAERTGGSVSTLTIQRTQQEDSAVYLCASSLMGQGGDTQYFGPGTRLTVL.

This clonotype was seen a handful of times. V usage is TRBV14 and J usage is TRBJ2-7; D possibly corresponds to TRBD1 (6 bases). This CDR3 contains 13 residues. V lost 6 bases to trimming and J lost 6 bases, with 15 bases between them. Per germline, CDR1 SGHDN and CDR2 FVKESK. The CDR3 DNA reads as TGTGCCAGCAGTACGGACGTACAGGGCGAGCAGTACGTC. Translated: CASSTDVQGEQYV.

The chain joins TRBV6-4 to TRBJ1-2; perhaps TRBD1 as D (6 bases). CDR1 is MRHNA, CDR2 SNTAGT, per germline. Trimming took off 7 bases at V and 3 bases at J, with 12 bases between the two ends. The CDR3 covers 13 residues. The CDR3 here is CASNQGLDYGYTF. CDR3 sequence (DNA): TGTGCCAGCAACCAGGGGTTGGACTATGGCTACACCTTC.

This chain uses TRBV11-1 with TRBJ2-7; D unresolved. Trimming took off 0 bases at V and 3 bases at J, with 21 bases between the two ends. The CDR3 loop spans 18 amino acids. Germline V gene lookup returns CDR1 SGHAT and CDR2 FQDESV (reference sequence). The CDR3 spells CASSLAVDDAIAYYEQYF. CDR3 in DNA: TGTGCCAGCAGCTTAGCCGTCGACGACGCCATTGCCTACTACGAGCAGTACTTC.

This clonotype has just a few counts. V is TRBV7-2 and J is TRBJ2-1; 7 bases line up with TRBD2. The CDR3 covers 14 residues. With 1 base clipped from V and 8 bases from J, the junction kept 5 bases outside the gene matches. Germline CDR1 is SGHTA and CDR2 is FQGNSA. CDR3 sequence reads: CASSLGAGRDEQFF. For the CDR3, the DNA is TGTGCCAGCAGCTTAGGCGCGGGGAGGGATGAGCAGTTCTTC.

V is TRBV5-1 and J is TRBJ2-5; 7 bases match TRBD1. The CDR3 loop spans 13 amino acids. Looked up from germline, CDR1 is SGHRS and CDR2 is YFSETQ. With 4 bases clipped from V and 5 bases from J, the junction kept 5 bases outside the gene matches. CDR3 loop: CASSRGTEETQYF. The CDR3 coding sequence is TGCGCCAGCAGCCGAGGGACAGAGGAGACCCAGTACTTC.

Ten or more counts support this clonotype. V usage is TRBV20-1 and J usage is TRBJ2-3; TRBD2 is a possible D gene (7 bases). Trimming cost V 1 base and J 4 bases, with 18 bases left between them. CDR1 and CDR2 from the germline V gene are DFQATT and SNEGSKA (reference sequence). This CDR3 has 16 amino acids. CDR3: CSARVLGGPYSDTQYF. Here the CDR3 DNA reads TGCAGTGCTAGAGTGCTGGGGGGGCCGTACTCAGATACGCAGTATTTT.

This clonotype came up a few times. The gene calls are TRBV12-3 or TRBV12-4 and TRBJ2-3; tentatively, D is TRBD2 (5 bases). CDR3 size: 14 residues. Trimming cost V 5 bases and J 6 bases, with 15 bases left between them. CDR3 bases: TGTGCCAGCAGTGCCCAGAGGGTGTCGGATACGCAGTATTTT. Translated, it gives CASSAQRVSDTQYF.

The chain joins TRBV5-1 to TRBJ2-5; the D gene is possibly TRBD2 (7 bases). CDR1 and CDR2 from the germline V gene are SGHRS and YFSETQ. Trimming pared 0 bases from V and 6 bases from J, leaving 12 bases between. The CDR3 runs to 14 residues. CDR3 in amino acids: CASSLAGRDKTQYF. CDR3 sequence (DNA): TGCGCCAGCAGCTTGGCTGGGAGGGACAAGACCCAGTACTTC.

The V and J genes are TRBV14 and TRBJ1-4; D unclear. The CDR3 spans 15 residues. Germline V gene data show CDR1 as SGHDN and CDR2 as FVKESK. Trimming stripped 1 base from V and 0 bases from J, with 6 bases between. CDR3 protein: CASSQGFATNEKLFF. CDR3 DNA: TGTGCCAGCAGCCAAGGGTTTGCAACTAATGAAAAACTGTTTTTT. Full variable domain (remainder filled in from reference TRBV14 and TRBJ1-4): EAGVTQFPSHSVIEKGQTVTLRCDPISGHDNLYWYRRVMGKEIKFLLHFVKESKQDESGMPNNRFLAERTGGTYSTLKVQPAELEDSGVYFCASSQGFATNEKLFFGSGTQLSVL.

The V and J genes are TRBV7-9 and TRBJ2-1; maybe TRBD2 (5 bases). Germline V gene data show CDR1 as SEHNR and CDR2 as FQNEAQ (reference sequence). V lost 4 bases and J lost 6, with 7 bases in between. CDR3 length: 12 amino acids. CDR3 in DNA: TGTGCCAGCAGCTGGACTGGCAATGAGCAGTTCTTC. This sequence encodes CASSWTGNEQFF.

V and J are TRBV6-6 and TRBJ2-3; the D gene is possibly TRBD1 (6 bases). Trimming took off 7 bases at V and 2 bases at J, with 13 bases between the two ends. CDR3 length: 14 residues. Germline V CDR1 and CDR2: MNHNY, SVGAGI (reference sequence). CDR3 amino acids: CASTMGTTTDTQYF. CDR3 DNA sequence: TGTGCCAGCACCATGGGGACAACCACAGATACGCAGTATTTT.

This chain joins TRBV9 and TRBJ2-7; D could derive from TRBD1 or TRBD2 (5 bases each). This CDR3 comprises 17 residues. The germline V gene has CDR1 SGDLS and CDR2 YYNGEE. The V gene lost 3 bases and the J gene lost 3 bases, with 22 bases spanning the gap. The CDR3 reads CASSEAAGTPLIYEQYV. CDR3 DNA: TGTGCCAGCAGCGAGGCCGCCGGGACGCCGCTCATCTACGAGCAGTACGTC.

The genes are TRBV9 and TRBJ2-2; 9 positions agree with TRBD1. CDR1 is SGDLS, CDR2 YYNGEE, per germline. The CDR3 consists of 17 residues. V shed 2 bases, J shed 6 bases, and the junction held 11 bases outside the gene matches. The chain's CDR3 is CASSVRPQGQGAGELFF. DNA of the CDR3: TGTGCCAGCAGCGTCCGCCCCCAGGGACAGGGTGCCGGGGAGCTGTTTTTT. Full variable domain (missing parts from reference TRBV9 and TRBJ2-2): DSGVTQTPKHLITATGQRVTLRCSPRSGDLSVYWYQQSLDQGLQFLIQYYNGEERAKGNILERFSAQQFPDLHSELNLSSLELGDSALYFCASSVRPQGQGAGELFFGEGSRLTVL.

The chain joins TRBV20-1 to TRBJ2-3, with D tentatively TRBD2 (5 bases). The V gene lost 6 bases and the J gene lost 0 bases, with 13 bases spanning the gap. The CDR3 sequence is 14 residues long. Germline assignment: CDR1 DFQATT and CDR2 SNEGSKA (reference sequence). CDR3 residues: CSASGSPSTDTQYF. The DNA of the CDR3 is TGCAGTGCGTCGGGAAGCCCTAGCACAGATACGCAGTATTTT.

This clonotype was picked up a small number of times. This chain connects TRBV7-9 to TRBJ2-5; D call uncertain. The V gene's germline CDR1 is SEHNR and CDR2 FQNEAQ (reference sequence). The germline V and J ends were trimmed by 1 base and 2 bases, with 11 bases remaining between them. The CDR3 is 15 residues long. The DNA for the CDR3 is TGTGCCAGCAGCTTAGTTACTTCAGTACAAGAGACCCAGTACTTC. Translating it yields CASSLVTSVQETQYF.

This clonotype has only one observation. The junction and the germline gene differ at one end; a read error may be behind it. This rearrangement joins TRBV18 to TRBJ2-2; 8 bases match TRBD1. CDR3 size: 14 residues. Germline V CDR1 and CDR2: KGHSH, LQKENI. CDR3 nucleotide sequence: TGTGCCAGCTCGCCACAGGGGGACATCGGGGAGCTGTTTTTT. It is translated as CASSPQGDIGELFF.

This clonotype was recorded a few times. The J gene is TRBJ2-3, the V gene TRBV4-2; either TRBD1 or TRBD2 may supply D (5 bases each). Germline CDR1 is LGHNA and CDR2 is YNFKEQ. This CDR3 region has 16 residues. V was shortened by 0 bases and J by 0 bases, with 10 bases between the two germline ends. The CDR3 region has the DNA TGTGCCAGCAGCCAAGAGGGACGGTCTAGCACAGATACGCAGTATTTT. Protein sequence: CASSQEGRSSTDTQYF.

This clonotype was found a few times. V usage is TRBV7-2 and J usage is TRBJ2-5; D assignment may be TRBD1 or TRBD2 (6 bases each). Between the trimmed V and J ends, which lost 1 base and 4 bases, there was a span of 13 bases. This CDR3 has 15 residues. The germline CDR1 and CDR2 sequences are SGHTA and FQGNSA. This chain's CDR3 is CASSLEGGAGETQYF. The CDR3 coding sequence is TGTGCCAGCAGCTTAGAGGGGGGCGCAGGAGAGACCCAGTACTTC.

The CDR3 is CASSASGGQVDSGANVLTF. The CDR3 region has the DNA TGTGCCAGCAGCGCCTCTGGGGGGCAGGTGGACTCTGGGGCCAACGTCCTGACTTTC. The rearrangement links TRBV9 to TRBJ2-6; either TRBD1 or TRBD2 may supply D (6 bases each). V lost 3 bases to trimming and J lost 0 bases, with 19 bases between them. Germline loops: CDR1 SGDLS, CDR2 YYNGEE. The CDR3 length is 19 residues.

This clonotype turned up a few times. This chain links TRBV25-1 with TRBJ2-1, with D unclear. Germline-derived CDR1 and CDR2 are MGHDK and SYGVNS. Trimming removed 0 bases from V and 4 bases from J, with 7 bases in between. This CDR3 is built from 14 residues. In DNA form, the CDR3 reads TGTGCCAGCAGTGAATATCGGATGTACAATGAGCAGTTCTTC. Translating it yields CASSEYRMYNEQFF.

This clonotype appeared a few times. The chain uses TRBV19 and TRBJ2-6; D uncertain. The CDR3 covers 17 residues. The germline CDR1 and CDR2 sequences are LNHDA and SQIVND (reference sequence). Trimming took 4 bases from V and 0 from J, leaving 13 bases between them. CDR3 region: CASSKTSQASGANVLTF. The CDR3 region has the DNA TGTGCCAGTAGTAAGACGAGTCAGGCCTCTGGGGCCAACGTCCTGACTTTC.

This clonotype was recorded a few times. The rearrangement links TRBV5-6 to TRBJ2-2; a possible D gene is TRBD1 (6 bases). Germline values: CDR1 SGHDT, CDR2 YYEEEE. V was shortened by 0 bases and J by 3 bases, with 9 bases between the two germline ends. The CDR3 consists of 15 residues. In DNA, the CDR3 is TGTGCCAGCAGCTTGGCCGGGACACACACCGGGGAGCTGTTTTTT. It yields the protein CASSLAGTHTGELFF.

The chain uses TRBV12-3 or TRBV12-4 and TRBJ2-7; D gene ambiguous. V was pared by 5 bases and J by 2 bases, with 10 bases between. The CDR3 runs 13 residues. The CDR3 loop is CASSSSGPYEQYF. The CDR3, as DNA: TGTGCCAGCAGTAGCTCCGGTCCCTACGAGCAGTACTTC.

The J gene is TRBJ1-5, the V gene TRBV5-6; D is ambiguous. The V gene's germline CDR1 is SGHDT and CDR2 YYEEEE. The CDR3 consists of 17 residues. Deletions cut 1 base from V and 6 bases from J, with 20 bases between. The CDR3 DNA reads as TGTGCCAGCAGCTTGCGGGGATTCGCGTTATCGGGTCAGCCCCAGCATTTT. The encoded protein is CASSLRGFALSGQPQHF.

This clonotype turned up a few times. The genes are TRBV4-3 and TRBJ2-3; D is perhaps TRBD2 (7 bases). CDR3 length equals 17 residues. Germline values: CDR1 LGHNA, CDR2 YSLEER. V was cut by 4 bases and J by 3 bases, with 20 bases left in between. The CDR3 bases are TGCGCCAGCAGCCCCGTTTGGGGGGGGGGCCTAACAGATACGCAGTATTTT. Amino acids: CASSPVWGGGLTDTQYF.

The chain employs TRBV12-3 or TRBV12-4 and TRBJ2-5; TRBD2 is a possible D gene (6 bases). The CDR3 loop spans 14 amino acids. V gave up 6 bases and J gave up 4 bases, with 15 bases separating them. The CDR3 loop reads CASSPGGRRETQYF. CDR3 coding DNA: TGTGCCAGCAGCCCCGGGGGTAGGCGAGAGACCCAGTACTTC.

The rearrangement links TRBV4-2 to TRBJ2-7, with D perhaps matching TRBD2 (6 bases). Germline CDR1 and CDR2: LGHNA and YNFKEQ. Trimming left V 4 bases short and J 2 bases short, with 21 bases between. CDR3 length equals 17 residues. CDR3 loop: CASSRPRREKGAYEQYV. In DNA form, the CDR3 reads TGTGCCAGCAGCCGGCCGAGACGGGAGAAAGGCGCCTACGAGCAGTACGTC.

This clonotype has just a few counts. This rearrangement joins TRBV4-3 to TRBJ2-2; 9 bases match TRBD1. Germline values: CDR1 LGHNA, CDR2 YSLEER. V was pared by 1 base and J by 3 bases, with 6 bases of the junction left unmatched. The CDR3 runs to 17 residues. The CDR3, as DNA: TGCGCCAGCAGCCAAGGGACGACAGGGGGTTACACCGGGGAGCTGTTTTTT. This sequence encodes CASSQGTTGGYTGELFF.

This chain connects TRBV5-1 to TRBJ2-2; D is perhaps TRBD2 (6 bases). Germline-derived CDR1 and CDR2 are SGHRS and YFSETQ. The CDR3 is 17 residues long. The germline V and J ends were trimmed by 0 bases and 6 bases, with 18 bases remaining between them. CDR3 sequence (DNA): TGCGCCAGCAGCTTGGGGGGGAATCGACTAGTTCCCGGGGAGCTGTTTTTT. It yields the protein CASSLGGNRLVPGELFF.